The rows below give T cell receptor beta chains drawn from one sample of a study of blood T cell repertoires in COVID-19. TCRdb's copy holds only in-frame clones and misses some; the assay was immunoSEQ multiplex PCR. The table includes about 87,000 clones, approximately 85% detected once. Specimen: peripheral blood. The source is a woman older than 75 with COVID-19, enrolled during active disease. CDR3s include the opening cysteine and the closing phenylalanine or tryptophan. A D gene is named only where the DNA matches it firmly.

j_gene	d_gene	v_gene	CDR3aa
TRBJ2-7	NA	TRBV5-6	CASSKILTMRIRAYEQYF
TRBJ2-7	NA	TRBV12-5	CASGLVTAAFPAYEQYF
TRBJ2-2	NA	TRBV7-3	CASSSGGVNTGELFF
TRBJ1-1	NA	TRBV5-1	CASSLSENTEAFF
TRBJ1-2	NA	TRBV5-6	CASSPQGRDYGYTF
TRBJ2-3	NA	TRBV6-1	CASSVQGNLVGTDTQYF
TRBJ2-7	NA	TRBV23-1	CAPARTNSYEQYF
TRBJ1-1	NA	TRBV23-1	CASPDTKNTEAFF
TRBJ2-5	TRBD2	TRBV24-1	CATSGGGGETQYF
TRBJ2-3	TRBD2	TRBV5-1	CASSPTGGDTQYF
TRBJ1-2	NA	TRBV16	CASSQSLTVANGYTF
TRBJ1-2	TRBD1	TRBV11-2	CASSREQGAGYTF
TRBJ2-3	NA	TRBV7-2	CASSIPGTTSTDTQYF
TRBJ1-2	NA	TRBV2	CASILARGGYGYTF
TRBJ1-2	NA	TRBV5-1	CASSLPGGKGYTF
TRBJ1-2	NA	TRBV5-5	CASSSLGGSAGYTF
TRBJ1-2	NA	TRBV24-1	CATSDGGGFYGYTF